These 9 T cell receptor beta chains share one sample of origin, sequenced in a study of CD8 T cells in ankylosing spondylitis. Study results and limitations: Roughly 8 highly homologous variants formed a TCR beta motif that appeared characteristic of ankylosing spondylitis blood.

TCRdb re-called the 5' RACE reads through MiXCR, storing one row per CDR3 protein. The sample gives 350,000 or so distinct CDR3 sequences, less than 9.5% of which show up once; about 14% is in the top ten. These TCRs are of unknown antigen specificity. What was sequenced was blood, either unsorted or a sorted T cell fraction (not recorded which). All receptors come from a male donor with ankylosing spondylitis.

This clonotype has a count of ten or more. V usage is TRBV7-3 and J usage is TRBJ1-1; 7 bases align to TRBD1. Germline V gene sequence: CDR1 SGHTA, CDR2 FQGTGA. V dropped 4 bases and J dropped 5; count of bases not matched to a gene: 4. The CDR3 covers 13 residues. CDR3 amino acids: CASSSTTGTEAFF. The DNA for the CDR3 is TGTGCCAGCAGCTCGACGACAGGGACTGAAGCTTTCTTT.

The chain couples TRBV10-3 to TRBJ1-4; D is unresolved. The CDR3 runs to 14 residues. Trimming took 0 bases from V and 4 from J, leaving 6 bases between them. The germline V gene encodes CDR1 ENHRY and CDR2 SYGVKD. CDR3 amino acids: CAISESFSNEKLFF. The CDR3 DNA sequence: TGTGCCATCAGTGAGTCGTTCAGTAATGAAAAACTGTTTTTT.

CDR3: CASSTYPGTGGAETGELFF. DNA for the CDR3: TGTGCCAGCAGTACATATCCCGGGACAGGGGGCGCAGAAACCGGGGAGCTGTTTTTT. The chain uses TRBV27 and TRBJ2-2; TRBD1 agrees at 12 bases. V trimming: 5 bases; J trimming: 5 bases; junction bases outside the gene matches: 15. Germline V gene data show CDR1 as MNHEY and CDR2 as SMNVEV (reference sequence). The CDR3 loop spans 19 amino acids.

This chain uses TRBV15 with TRBJ2-5; no firm D call. The CDR3 totals 14 residues. Trimming removed 1 base from V and 5 bases from J, with 11 bases in between. CDR1 and CDR2 from the germline V gene are LNHNV and YYDKDF (reference sequence). The CDR3 nucleotides are TGTGCCACCAGCAGAGTTGGGGATGGCGAGACCCAGTACTTC. This sequence encodes CATSRVGDGETQYF. Full variable domain (rest looked up from reference TRBV15 and TRBJ2-5): DAMVIQNPRYQVTQFGKPVTLSCSQTLNHNVMYWYQQKSSQAPKLLFHYYDKDFNNEADTPDNFQSRRPNTSFCFLDIRSPGLGDTAMYLCATSRVGDGETQYFGPGTRLLVL.

This chain joins TRBV6-5 and TRBJ2-3, with 10 bases fitting TRBD1. Germline V gives CDR1 MNHEY, CDR2 SVGAGI. The J segment lost 2 bases and the V segment lost 2 bases, leaving 1 base of the junction unmatched. CDR3 length equals 15 residues. CDR3 sequence reads: CASSYGTGDTDTQYF. For the CDR3, the DNA is TGTGCCAGCAGTTACGGGACAGGGGACACAGATACGCAGTATTTT.

The sample holds many counts of this clonotype. The rearrangement links TRBV5-1 to TRBJ2-1; TRBD1 matches at 8 bases. The CDR3 is 15 amino acids. V shed 2 bases and J 8 bases; nucleotides not matched to a gene: 9. Germline V lookup: CDR1 SGHRS, CDR2 YFSETQ. In nucleotides, the CDR3 is TGCGCCAGCAGCTTACGACGGACAGGGTTGGATGAGCAGTTCTTC. This encodes CASSLRRTGLDEQFF. Looking up the rest from reference TRBV5-1 and TRBJ2-1 gives the full variable domain: KAGVTQTPRYLIKTRGQQVTLSCSPISGHRSVSWYQQTPGQGLQFLFEYFSETQRNKGNFPGRFSGRQFSNSRSEMNVSTLELGDSALYLCASSLRRTGLDEQFFGPGTRLTVL.

This clonotype has ten or more counts. The chain uses TRBV4-3 and TRBJ2-5; possibly TRBD1 for D (6 bases). V lost 0 bases, J lost 5 bases, and 7 bases lay in between. The CDR3 consists of 13 residues. Germline CDR1 and CDR2: LGHNA and YSLEER. The CDR3 loop reads CASSQDQGETQYF. In DNA, the CDR3 is TGCGCCAGCAGCCAAGATCAGGGGGAGACCCAGTACTTC.

The chain combines TRBV29-1 with TRBJ2-7; 10 nucleotides agree with TRBD2. The CDR3 is 14 amino acids. V shed 4 bases, J shed 0 bases, and the junction held 3 bases outside the gene matches. Per the germline V gene, CDR1 is SQVTM and CDR2 is ANQGSEA. Written as DNA, the CDR3 is TGCAGCGTTGTGAGACTAGCGGGCTCCTACGAGCAGTACTTC. Translating it yields CSVVRLAGSYEQYF.

The gene calls are TRBV14 and TRBJ2-1; D not certain. Germline loops: CDR1 SGHDN, CDR2 FVKESK. V was shortened by 4 bases and J by 6 bases, with 16 bases between the two germline ends. This CDR3 contains 15 residues. CDR3 sequence reads: CASSPLGQLGNEQFF. The CDR3 coding sequence is TGTGCCAGCAGCCCCCTGGGTCAGCTAGGCAATGAGCAGTTCTTC. The entire variable domain, with the rest obtained from reference TRBV14 and TRBJ2-1, is as follows: EAGVTQFPSHSVIEKGQTVTLRCDPISGHDNLYWYRRVMGKEIKFLLHFVKESKQDESGMPNNRFLAERTGGTYSTLKVQPAELEDSGVYFCASSPLGQLGNEQFFGPGTRLTVL.